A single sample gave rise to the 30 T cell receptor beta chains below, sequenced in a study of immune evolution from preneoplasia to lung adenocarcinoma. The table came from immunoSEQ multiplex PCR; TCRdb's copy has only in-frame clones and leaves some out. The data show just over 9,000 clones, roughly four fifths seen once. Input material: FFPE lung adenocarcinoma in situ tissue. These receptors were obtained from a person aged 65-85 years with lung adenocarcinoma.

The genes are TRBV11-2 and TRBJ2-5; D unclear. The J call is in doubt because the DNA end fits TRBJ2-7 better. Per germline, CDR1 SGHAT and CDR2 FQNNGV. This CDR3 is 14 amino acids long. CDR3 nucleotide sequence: TGTGCCAGCAGCTTATCCTCGACTCAGCCCGAGCAGTACTTC. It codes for CASSLSSTQPEQYF.

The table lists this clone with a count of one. The CDR3 reads CASSGVAGGGADTQYF. The CDR3 coding sequence is TGTGCCAGCAGTGGGGTGGCGGGAGGGGGCGCAGATACGCAGTATTTT. The V gene is TRBV6-1, the J gene TRBJ2-3, with 9 bases matching TRBD2. Germline CDR1 reads MNHNS; CDR2 reads SASEGT. With V trimmed by 4 bases and J by 4 bases, 9 bases remained unmatched. CDR3 length: 16 residues.

CDR3 loop: CAWTMGGIGVHEQYF. CDR3 in DNA: TGTGCCTGGACCATGGGAGGGATCGGGGTCCACGAGCAGTACTTC. The V and J genes are TRBV30 and TRBJ2-7; the match to TRBD2 covers 7 bases. The CDR3 totals 15 residues. Germline V lookup: CDR1 GTSNPN, CDR2 SVGIG (reference sequence). The V segment lost 4 bases and the J segment 5 bases; nucleotides outside the gene matches: 14. Full variable domain (rest looked up from reference TRBV30 and TRBJ2-7): SQTIHQWPATLVQPVGSPLSLECTVEGTSNPNLYWYRQAAGRGLQLLFYSVGIGQISSEVPQNLSASRPQDRQFILSSKKLLLSDSGFYLCAWTMGGIGVHEQYFGPGTRLTVT.

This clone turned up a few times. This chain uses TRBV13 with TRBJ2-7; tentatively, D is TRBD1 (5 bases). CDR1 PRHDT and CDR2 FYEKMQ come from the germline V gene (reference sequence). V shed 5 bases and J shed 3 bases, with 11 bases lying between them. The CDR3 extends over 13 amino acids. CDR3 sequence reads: CASSRRQNYEQYF. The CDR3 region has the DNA TGTGCCAGCAGCCGACGACAGAACTACGAGCAGTACTTC.

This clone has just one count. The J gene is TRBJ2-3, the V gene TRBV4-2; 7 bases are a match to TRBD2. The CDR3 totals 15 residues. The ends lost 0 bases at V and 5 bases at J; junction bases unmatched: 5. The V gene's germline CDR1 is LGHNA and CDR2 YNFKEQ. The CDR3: CASSQDPSGGDTQYF. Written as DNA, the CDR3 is TGTGCCAGCAGCCAAGACCCTAGCGGAGGAGATACGCAGTATTTT.

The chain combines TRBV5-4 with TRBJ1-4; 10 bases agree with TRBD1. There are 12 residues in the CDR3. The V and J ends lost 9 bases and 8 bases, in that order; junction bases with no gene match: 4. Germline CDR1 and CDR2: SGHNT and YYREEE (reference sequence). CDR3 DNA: TGTGCCACCATGGGACAGGGGGAAAAACTGTTTTTT. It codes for CATMGQGEKLFF.

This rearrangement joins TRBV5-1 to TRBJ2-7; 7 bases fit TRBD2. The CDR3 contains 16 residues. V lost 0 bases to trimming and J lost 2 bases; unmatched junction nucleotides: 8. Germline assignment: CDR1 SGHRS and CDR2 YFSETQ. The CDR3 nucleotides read TGCGCCAGCAGCTTGGCGGGCGGGGGAAAAGCCTACGAGCAGTACTTC. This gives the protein CASSLAGGGKAYEQYF.

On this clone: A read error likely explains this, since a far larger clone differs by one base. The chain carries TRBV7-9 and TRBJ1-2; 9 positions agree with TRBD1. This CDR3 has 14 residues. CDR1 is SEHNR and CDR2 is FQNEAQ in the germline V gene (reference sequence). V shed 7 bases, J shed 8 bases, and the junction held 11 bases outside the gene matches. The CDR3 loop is CASNHSDRGAGYTF. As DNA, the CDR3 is TGTGCCAGCAACCACTCGGACAGGGGTGCCGGCTACACCTTC.

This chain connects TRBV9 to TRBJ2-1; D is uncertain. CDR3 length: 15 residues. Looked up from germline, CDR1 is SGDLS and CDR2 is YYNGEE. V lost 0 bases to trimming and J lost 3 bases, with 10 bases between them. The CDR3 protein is CASSVGLSYYNEQFF. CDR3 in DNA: TGTGCCAGCAGCGTAGGGCTCTCCTACTACAATGAGCAGTTCTTC.

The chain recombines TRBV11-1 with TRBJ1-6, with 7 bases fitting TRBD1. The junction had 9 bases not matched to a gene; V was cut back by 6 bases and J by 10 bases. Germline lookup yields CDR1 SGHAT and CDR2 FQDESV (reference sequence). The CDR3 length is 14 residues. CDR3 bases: TGTGCCAGCAGACAGGGGCACGACCGGTCACCCCTCCACTTT. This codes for CASRQGHDRSPLHF.

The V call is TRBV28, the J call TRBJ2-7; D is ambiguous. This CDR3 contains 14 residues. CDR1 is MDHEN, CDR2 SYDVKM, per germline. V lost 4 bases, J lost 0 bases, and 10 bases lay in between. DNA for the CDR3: TGTGCCAGCAGTTCGGACGGCACCTCCTACGAGCAGTACTTC. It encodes CASSSDGTSYEQYF.

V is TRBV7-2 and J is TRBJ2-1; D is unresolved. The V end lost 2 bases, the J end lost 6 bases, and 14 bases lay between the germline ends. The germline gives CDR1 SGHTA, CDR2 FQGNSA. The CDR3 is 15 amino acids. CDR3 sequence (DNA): TGTGCCAGCAGCTTAAACGCGGCCAACACCAATGAGCAGTTCTTC. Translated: CASSLNAANTNEQFF.

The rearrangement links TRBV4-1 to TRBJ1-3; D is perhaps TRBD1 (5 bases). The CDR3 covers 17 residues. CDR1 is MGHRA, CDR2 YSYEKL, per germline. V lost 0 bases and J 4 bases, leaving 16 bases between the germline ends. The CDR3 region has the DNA TGCGCCAGCAGCCAAGATGTAGCAGGGCTAAGGGGAAACACCATATATTTT. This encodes CASSQDVAGLRGNTIYF.

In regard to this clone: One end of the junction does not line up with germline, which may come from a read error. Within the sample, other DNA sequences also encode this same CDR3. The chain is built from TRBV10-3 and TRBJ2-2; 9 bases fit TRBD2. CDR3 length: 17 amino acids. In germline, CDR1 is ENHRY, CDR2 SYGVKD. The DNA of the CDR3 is TGTGCCATCAGTGAACGAAACGGACTAGCGAACACCGGGGAGTTGTTTTTT. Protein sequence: CAISERNGLANTGELFF.

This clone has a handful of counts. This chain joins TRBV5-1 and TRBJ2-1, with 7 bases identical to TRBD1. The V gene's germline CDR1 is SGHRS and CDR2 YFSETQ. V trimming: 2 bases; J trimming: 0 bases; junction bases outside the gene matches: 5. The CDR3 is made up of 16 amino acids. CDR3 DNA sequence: TGCGCCAGCAGCTTAACGACAGGGAGCTCCTACAATGAGCAGTTCTTC. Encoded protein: CASSLTTGSSYNEQFF.

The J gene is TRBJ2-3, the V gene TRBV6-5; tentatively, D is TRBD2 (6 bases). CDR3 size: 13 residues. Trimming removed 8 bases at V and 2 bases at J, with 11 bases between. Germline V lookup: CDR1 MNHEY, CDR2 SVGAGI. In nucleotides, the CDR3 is TGTGCCAGCGGAGGGTTGGACACAGATACGCAGTATTTT. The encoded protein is CASGGLDTDTQYF.

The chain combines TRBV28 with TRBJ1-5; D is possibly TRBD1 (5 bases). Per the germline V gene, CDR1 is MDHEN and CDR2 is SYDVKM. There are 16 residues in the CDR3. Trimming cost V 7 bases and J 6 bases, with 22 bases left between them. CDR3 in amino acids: CASTSMGGRLSQPQHF. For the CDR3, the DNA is TGTGCCAGCACCTCGATGGGGGGTCGATTAAGTCAGCCCCAGCATTTT.

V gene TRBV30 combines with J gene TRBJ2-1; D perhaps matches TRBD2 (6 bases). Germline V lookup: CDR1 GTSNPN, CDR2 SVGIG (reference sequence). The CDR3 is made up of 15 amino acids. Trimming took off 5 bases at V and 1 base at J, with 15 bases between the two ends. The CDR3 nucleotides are TGTGCCTGGGGGGGGATTAGCAGGTCCTACAATGAGCAGTTCTTC. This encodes CAWGGISRSYNEQFF.

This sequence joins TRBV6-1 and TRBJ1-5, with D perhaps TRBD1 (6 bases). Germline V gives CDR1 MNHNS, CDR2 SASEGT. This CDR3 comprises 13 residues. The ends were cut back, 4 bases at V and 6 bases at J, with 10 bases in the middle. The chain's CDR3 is CASSVEGGQPQHF. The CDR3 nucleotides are TGTGCCAGCAGTGTCGAAGGGGGTCAGCCCCAGCATTTT.

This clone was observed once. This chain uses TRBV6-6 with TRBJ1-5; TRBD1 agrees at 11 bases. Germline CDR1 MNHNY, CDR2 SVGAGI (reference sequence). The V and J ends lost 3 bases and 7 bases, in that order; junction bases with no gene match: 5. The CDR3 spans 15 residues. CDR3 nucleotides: TGTGCCAGCAGTTATAGGGGACAGGGGGGACAGCCCCAGCATTTT. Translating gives CASSYRGQGGQPQHF.

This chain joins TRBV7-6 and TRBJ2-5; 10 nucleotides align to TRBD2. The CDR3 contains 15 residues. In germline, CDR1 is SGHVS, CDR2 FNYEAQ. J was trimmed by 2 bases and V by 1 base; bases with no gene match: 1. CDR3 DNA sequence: TGTGCCAGCAGCTTAGTACTAGCGGGACAAGAGACCCAGTACTTC. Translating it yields CASSLVLAGQETQYF.

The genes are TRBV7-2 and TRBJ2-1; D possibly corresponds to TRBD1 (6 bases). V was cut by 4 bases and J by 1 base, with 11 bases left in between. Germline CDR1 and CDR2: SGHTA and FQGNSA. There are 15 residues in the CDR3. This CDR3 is CASSSSGTSYNEQFF. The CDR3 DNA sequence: TGTGCCAGCAGCTCATCCGGGACATCCTACAATGAGCAGTTCTTC.

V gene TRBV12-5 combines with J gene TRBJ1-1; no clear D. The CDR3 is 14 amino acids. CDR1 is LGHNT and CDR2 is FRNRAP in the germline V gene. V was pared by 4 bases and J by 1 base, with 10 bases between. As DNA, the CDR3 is TGTGCTAGTGGTTCGTCCGGGCGGAACACTGAAGCTTTCTTT. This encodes CASGSSGRNTEAFF.

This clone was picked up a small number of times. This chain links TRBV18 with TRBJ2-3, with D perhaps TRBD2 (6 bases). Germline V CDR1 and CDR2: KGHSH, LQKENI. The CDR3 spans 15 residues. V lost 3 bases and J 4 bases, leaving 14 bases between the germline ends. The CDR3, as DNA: TGTGCCAGCTCACCCCGGCTTGGAGGGGCAGATACGCAGTATTTT. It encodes CASSPRLGGADTQYF. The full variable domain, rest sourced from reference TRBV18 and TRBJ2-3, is NAGVMQNPRHLVRRRGQEARLRCSPMKGHSHVYWYRQLPEEGLKFMVYLQKENIIDESGMPKERFSAEFPKEGPSILRIQQVVRGDSAAYFCASSPRLGGADTQYFGPGTRLTVL.

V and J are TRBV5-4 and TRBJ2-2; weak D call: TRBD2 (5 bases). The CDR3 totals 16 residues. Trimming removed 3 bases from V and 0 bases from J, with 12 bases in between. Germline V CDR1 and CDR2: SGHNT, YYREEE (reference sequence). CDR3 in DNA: TGTGCCAGCAGCTCCCGGGGAACCCCGAACACCGGGGAGCTGTTTTTT. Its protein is CASSSRGTPNTGELFF.

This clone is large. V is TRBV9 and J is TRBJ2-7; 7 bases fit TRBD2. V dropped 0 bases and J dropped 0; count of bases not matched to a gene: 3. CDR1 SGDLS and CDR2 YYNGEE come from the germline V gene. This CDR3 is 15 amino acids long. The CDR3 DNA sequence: TGTGCCAGCAGCGTAGGAAGCGGGGCCTCCTACGAGCAGTACTTC. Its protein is CASSVGSGASYEQYF.

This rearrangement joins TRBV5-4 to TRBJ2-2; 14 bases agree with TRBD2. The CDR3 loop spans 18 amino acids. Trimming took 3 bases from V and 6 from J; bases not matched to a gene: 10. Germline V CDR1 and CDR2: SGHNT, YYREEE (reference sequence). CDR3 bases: TGTGCCAGCAGCTGGACTAGCGGGAGGAGTCCGAGGCCCGGGGAGCTGTTTTTT. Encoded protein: CASSWTSGRSPRPGELFF.

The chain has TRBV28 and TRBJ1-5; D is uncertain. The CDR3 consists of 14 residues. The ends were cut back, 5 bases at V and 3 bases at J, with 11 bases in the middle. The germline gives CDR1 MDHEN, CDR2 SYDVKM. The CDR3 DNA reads TGTGCCAGCAGTCTACGGGCGCTCAATCAGCCCCAGCATTTT. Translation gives CASSLRALNQPQHF.

The CDR3 here is CASSKLPGVSGNTIYF. CDR3 DNA sequence: TGTGCCAGCAGCAAACTCCCTGGGGTCTCTGGAAACACCATATATTTT. This sequence joins TRBV11-2 and TRBJ1-3; D uncertain. CDR3 length: 16 amino acids. The V end lost 5 bases, the J end lost 0 bases, and 14 bases lay between the germline ends. The germline CDR1 and CDR2 sequences are SGHAT and FQNNGV.

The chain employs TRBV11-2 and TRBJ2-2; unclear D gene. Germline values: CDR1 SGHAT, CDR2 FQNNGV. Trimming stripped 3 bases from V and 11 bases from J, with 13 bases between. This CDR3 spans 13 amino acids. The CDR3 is CASSFRMERELFF. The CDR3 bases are TGTGCCAGCAGCTTTCGAATGGAGCGAGAGCTGTTTTTT.